These 8 T cell receptor beta chains came from one sample sequenced in a study of technical replicates of blood from a handful of donors. Method: immunoSEQ multiplex PCR; TCRdb's copy keeps in-frame clones and lacks some. The sample consists of more than 65,000 clones, roughly 94% of them appearing once. Input material: T cells isolated from PBMCs. The receptors here all came from a human donor in good health.

This clone was seen once. The chain combines TRBV21-1 with TRBJ2-1; no check of the table's D call, TRBD1, against the DNA was made. TRBV21-1 is described as a pseudogene. CDR3 length: 17 amino acids. CDR3 protein: CASSKGNPGQVLGEQFF. In DNA, the CDR3 is TGTGCCAGCAGCAAAGGAAATCCGGGACAGGTCTTGGGTGAGCAGTTCTTC.

This chain links TRBV7-2 with TRBJ2-5; TRBD2 matches 11 bases. Germline V gene lookup returns CDR1 SGHTA and CDR2 FQGNSA. The CDR3 loop spans 15 amino acids. The V segment lost 5 bases and the J segment 1 base; nucleotides outside the gene matches: 3. CDR3 sequence reads: CASSRSGRAQETQYF. The DNA for the CDR3 is TGTGCCAGCAGCCGTAGCGGGAGGGCCCAAGAGACCCAGTACTTC.

The chain uses TRBV28 and TRBJ2-7; 7 nucleotides agree with TRBD2. V dropped 5 bases and J dropped 3; count of bases not matched to a gene: 4. The CDR3 loop spans 13 amino acids. Germline V gene lookup returns CDR1 MDHEN and CDR2 SYDVKM. In DNA, the CDR3 is TGTGCCAGCAGTAGCGGGGCCCTCTACGAGCAGTACTTC. Translation gives CASSSGALYEQYF.

The chain couples TRBV7-9 to TRBJ2-1; 7 bases agree with TRBD2. This CDR3 is built from 17 residues. CDR1 and CDR2 (germline): SEHNR, FQNEAQ (reference sequence). V was clipped by 0 bases and J by 5 bases; unmatched bases: 10. Here the CDR3 reads CASSLARSGIGDNEQFF. CDR3 sequence (DNA): TGTGCCAGCAGCTTAGCTAGAAGCGGGATAGGGGACAATGAGCAGTTCTTC.

This rearrangement joins TRBV7-2 to TRBJ2-1, with 10 nucleotides matching TRBD2. The CDR3 consists of 19 residues. Germline CDR1 and CDR2: SGHTA and FQGNSA. Trimming at V came to 2 bases and at J to 6 bases, leaving 16 bases not matched to a gene. The CDR3 coding sequence is TGTGCCAGCAGCTTATCCCCCCCTAGCGGGAGTTACGCTAGCAATGAGCAGTTCTTC. It yields the protein CASSLSPPSGSYASNEQFF.

The V call is TRBV6-1, the J call TRBJ2-7; the match to TRBD2 covers 9 bases. The ends lost 2 bases at V and 1 base at J; junction bases unmatched: 6. This CDR3 region has 16 residues. Germline loops: CDR1 MNHNS, CDR2 SASEGT. The CDR3, as DNA: TGTGCCAGCAGTGAAAGACGACTAGCGGTATCCTACGAGCAGTACTTC. Translating gives CASSERRLAVSYEQYF.

The V gene is TRBV5-1, the J gene TRBJ2-7; TRBD1 aligns across 9 bases. Germline CDR1 SGHRS, CDR2 YFSETQ. After removal of 7 bases from V and 2 bases from J, the junction contained 4 bases not matched to a gene. The CDR3 covers 13 residues. Written as DNA, the CDR3 is TGCGCCAGCGGGGACAGGGAGGCCTACGAGCAGTACTTC. This sequence encodes CASGDREAYEQYF.

The chain joins TRBV5-1 to TRBJ2-3, with TRBD1 as a possible D gene (6 bases). The germline gives CDR1 SGHRS, CDR2 YFSETQ. This CDR3 has 17 amino acids. V was shortened by 1 base and J by 0 bases, with 15 bases between the two germline ends. CDR3 residues: CASSLSPTGLSTDTQYF. CDR3 DNA: TGCGCCAGCAGCTTGTCCCCTACAGGGCTTAGCACAGATACGCAGTATTTT.